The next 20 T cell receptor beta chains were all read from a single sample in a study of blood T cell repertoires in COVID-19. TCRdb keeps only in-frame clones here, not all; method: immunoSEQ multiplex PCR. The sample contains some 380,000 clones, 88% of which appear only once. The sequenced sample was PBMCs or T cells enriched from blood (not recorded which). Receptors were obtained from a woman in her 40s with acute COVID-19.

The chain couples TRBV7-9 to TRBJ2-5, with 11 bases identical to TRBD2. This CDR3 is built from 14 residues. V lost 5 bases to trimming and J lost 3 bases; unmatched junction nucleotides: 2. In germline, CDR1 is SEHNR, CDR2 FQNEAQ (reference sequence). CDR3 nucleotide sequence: TGTGCCAGCAGCCCGGGACTAGCGGAAGAGACCCAGTACTTC. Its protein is CASSPGLAEETQYF.

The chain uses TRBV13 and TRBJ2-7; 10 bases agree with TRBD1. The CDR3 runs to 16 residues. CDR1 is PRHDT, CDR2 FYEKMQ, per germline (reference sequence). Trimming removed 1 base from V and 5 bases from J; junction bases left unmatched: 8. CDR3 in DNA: TGTGCCAGCAGCTTAGTGGGTGAGGGACAGGGGCACGAGCAGTACTTC. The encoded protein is CASSLVGEGQGHEQYF.

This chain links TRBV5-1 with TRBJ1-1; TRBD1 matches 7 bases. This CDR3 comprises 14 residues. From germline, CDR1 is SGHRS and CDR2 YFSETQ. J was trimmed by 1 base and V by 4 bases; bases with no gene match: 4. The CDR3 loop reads CASSLGDRNTEAFF. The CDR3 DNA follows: TGCGCCAGCAGCCTCGGGGACAGGAACACTGAAGCTTTCTTT.

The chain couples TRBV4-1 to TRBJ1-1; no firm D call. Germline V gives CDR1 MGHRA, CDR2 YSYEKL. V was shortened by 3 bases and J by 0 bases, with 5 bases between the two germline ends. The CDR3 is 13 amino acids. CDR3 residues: CASSQGVNTEAFF. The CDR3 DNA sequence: TGCGCCAGCAGCCAGGGCGTGAACACTGAAGCTTTCTTT.

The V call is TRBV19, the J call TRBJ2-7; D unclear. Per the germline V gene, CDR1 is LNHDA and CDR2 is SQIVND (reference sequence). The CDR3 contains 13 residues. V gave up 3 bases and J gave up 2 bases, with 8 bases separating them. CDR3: CASSIGGAYEQYF. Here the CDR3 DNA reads TGTGCCAGTAGTATCGGCGGAGCCTACGAGCAGTACTTC.

The CDR3, as DNA: TGCAGTGCGAAAAACCCGGATGGCTACACCTTC. Translating it yields CSAKNPDGYTF. This rearrangement joins TRBV20-1 to TRBJ1-2; no clear D gene. V was clipped by 6 bases and J by 6 bases, with 11 bases between them. The germline gives CDR1 DFQATT, CDR2 SNEGSKA (reference sequence). The CDR3 runs 11 residues.

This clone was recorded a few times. The CDR3 protein is CAWSPGIYNSPLHF. The CDR3 DNA is TGTGCCTGGAGTCCCGGGATCTATAATTCACCCCTCCACTTT. J is TRBJ1-6 and V is TRBV30; D is unresolved. Germline loops: CDR1 GTSNPN, CDR2 SVGIG (reference sequence). The length of the CDR3 is 14 residues. Deletions cut 2 bases from V and 3 bases from J, with 8 bases between.

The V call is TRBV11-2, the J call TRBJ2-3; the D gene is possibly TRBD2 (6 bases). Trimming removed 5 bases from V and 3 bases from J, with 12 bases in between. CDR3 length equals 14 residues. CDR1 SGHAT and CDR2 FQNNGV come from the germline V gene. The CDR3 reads CASSPGVNTDTQYF. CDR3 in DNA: TGTGCCAGCAGCCCGGGAGTCAATACAGATACGCAGTATTTT.

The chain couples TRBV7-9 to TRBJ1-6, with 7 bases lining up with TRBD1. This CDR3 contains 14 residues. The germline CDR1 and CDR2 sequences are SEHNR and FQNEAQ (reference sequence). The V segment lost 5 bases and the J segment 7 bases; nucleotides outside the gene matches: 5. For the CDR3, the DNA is TGTGCCAGCAGCCCGGGACAGCCGAATTCACCCCTCCACTTT. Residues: CASSPGQPNSPLHF.

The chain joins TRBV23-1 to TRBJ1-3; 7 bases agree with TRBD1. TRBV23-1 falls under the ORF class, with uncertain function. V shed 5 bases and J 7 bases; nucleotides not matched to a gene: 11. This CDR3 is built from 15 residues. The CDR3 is CASSTNRDSGNTIYF. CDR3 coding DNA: TGCGCCAGCAGTACAAACCGGGACAGTGGGAACACCATATATTTT.

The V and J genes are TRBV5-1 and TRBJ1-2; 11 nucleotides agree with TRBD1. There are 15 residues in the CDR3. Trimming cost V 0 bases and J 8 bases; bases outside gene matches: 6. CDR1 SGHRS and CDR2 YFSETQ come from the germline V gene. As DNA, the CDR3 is TGCGCCAGCAGCTTGGACCGGACAGGGGGCGACGGCTACACCTTC. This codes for CASSLDRTGGDGYTF.

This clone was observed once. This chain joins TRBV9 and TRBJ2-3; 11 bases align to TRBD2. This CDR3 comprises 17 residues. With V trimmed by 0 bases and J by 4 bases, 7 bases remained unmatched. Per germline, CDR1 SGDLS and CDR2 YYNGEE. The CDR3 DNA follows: TGTGCCAGCAGCGTAGTAGGCGCTAGCGGGGGGTCAGATACGCAGTATTTT. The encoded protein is CASSVVGASGGSDTQYF.

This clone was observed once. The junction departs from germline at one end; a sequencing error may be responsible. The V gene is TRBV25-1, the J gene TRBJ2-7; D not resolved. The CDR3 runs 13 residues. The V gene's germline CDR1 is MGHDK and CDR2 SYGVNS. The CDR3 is CASSKYSSYEQYF. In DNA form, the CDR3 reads TGTGCCAGCAGTAAATATTCGTCCTACGAGCAGTACTTC.

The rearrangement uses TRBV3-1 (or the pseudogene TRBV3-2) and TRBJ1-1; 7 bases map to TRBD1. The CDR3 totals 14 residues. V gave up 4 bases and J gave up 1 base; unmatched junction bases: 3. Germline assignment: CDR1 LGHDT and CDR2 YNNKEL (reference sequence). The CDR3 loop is CASSLRDRNTEAFF. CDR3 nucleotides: TGTGCCAGCAGCCTTCGGGACAGGAACACTGAAGCTTTCTTT.

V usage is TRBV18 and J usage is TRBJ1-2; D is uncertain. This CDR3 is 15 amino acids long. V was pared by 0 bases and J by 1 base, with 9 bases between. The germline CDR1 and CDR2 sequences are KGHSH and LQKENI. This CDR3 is CASSPPIRDNYGYTF. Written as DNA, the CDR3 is TGTGCCAGCTCACCACCGATACGGGATAACTATGGCTACACCTTC.

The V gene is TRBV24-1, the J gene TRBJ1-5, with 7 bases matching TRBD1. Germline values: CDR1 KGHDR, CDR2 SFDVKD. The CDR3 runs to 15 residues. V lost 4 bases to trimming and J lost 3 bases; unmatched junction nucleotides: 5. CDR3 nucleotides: TGTGCCACCAGTGAGGGGACAGTGGACAATCAGCCCCAGCATTTT. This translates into CATSEGTVDNQPQHF.

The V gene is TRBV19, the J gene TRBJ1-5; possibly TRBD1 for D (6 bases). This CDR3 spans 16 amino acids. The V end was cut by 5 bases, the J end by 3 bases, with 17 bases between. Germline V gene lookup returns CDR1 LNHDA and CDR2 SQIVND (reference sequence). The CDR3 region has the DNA TGTGCCAGTAGTGCACAGGACAGCACCCTCAATCAGCCCCAGCATTTT. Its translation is CASSAQDSTLNQPQHF. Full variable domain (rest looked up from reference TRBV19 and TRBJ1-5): DGGITQSPKYLFRKEGQNVTLSCEQNLNHDAMYWYRQDPGQGLRLIYYSQIVNDFQKGDIAEGYSVSREKKESFPLTVTSAQKNPTAFYLCASSAQDSTLNQPQHFGDGTRLSIL.

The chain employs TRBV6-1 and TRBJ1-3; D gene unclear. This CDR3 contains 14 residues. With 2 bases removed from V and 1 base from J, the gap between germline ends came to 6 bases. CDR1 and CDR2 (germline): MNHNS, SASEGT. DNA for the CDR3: TGTGCCAGCAGTGAATCTCGGTCTGGAAACACCATATATTTT. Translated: CASSESRSGNTIYF.

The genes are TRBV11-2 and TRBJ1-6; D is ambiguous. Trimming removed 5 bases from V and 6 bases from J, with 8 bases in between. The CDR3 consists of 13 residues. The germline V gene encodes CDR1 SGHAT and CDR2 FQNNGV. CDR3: CASSPISNSPLHF. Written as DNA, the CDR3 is TGTGCCAGCAGCCCCATCAGTAATTCACCCCTCCACTTT.

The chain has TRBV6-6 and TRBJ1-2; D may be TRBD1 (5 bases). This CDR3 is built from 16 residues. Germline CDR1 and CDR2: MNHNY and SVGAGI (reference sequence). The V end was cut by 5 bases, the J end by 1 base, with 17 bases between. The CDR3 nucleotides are TGTGCCAGCAGTGCCGATGCGACAGCGAGTAACTATGGCTACACCTTC. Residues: CASSADATASNYGYTF.